The clone carrying this T cell receptor (beta chain) showed up many times. RNA transcripts yielded amplified TCR beta CDR3 regions. First-round RT-PCR of the TCR CDR3 relied on the HTBI primer set. One entry per CDR3 protein, called by TCRdb with MiXCR from the multiplex PCR reads. The table has hundreds of thousands of distinct CDR3 sequences, roughly 15% seen once. The sample is drawn from a study of T cells in Graves' hyperthyroidism and ophthalmopathy. In germline, CDR1 is MNHNS, CDR2 SASEGT. Between the trimmed V and J ends, which lost 5 bases and 4 bases, there was a span of 8 bases. The CDR3 has 12 amino acids.

The chain recombines TRBV6-1 with TRBJ1-2, with unresolved D. Material for sequencing was blood. This TCR was sampled from a woman aged 55-70 years with Graves' ophthalmopathy. DNA for the CDR3: TGTGCCAGCAGTCCTGAGGGCTATGGCTACACCTTC. Translating gives CASSPEGYGYTF.